This T cell receptor beta chain was retrieved from a study of T cells in Graves' hyperthyroidism and ophthalmopathy. Researchers amplified the TCR beta CDR3 regions from RNA transcripts. Primed by the HTBI set, a first-round RT-PCR was run on the TCR CDR3. In TCRdb, the multiplex PCR reads were re-called with MiXCR into one record per CDR3 protein. The repertoire includes roughly 530,000 distinct CDR3 sequences, 17% of them detected once, and approximately 15% sits in the top ten. This clonotype was found a few times. The CDR3 has 15 amino acids. The germline V gene encodes CDR1 MNHNY and CDR2 SVGAGI (reference sequence). V was clipped by 5 bases and J by 1 base, with 11 bases between them.

The chain carries TRBV6-6 and TRBJ2-2; D remains unclear. The sample taken for sequencing was blood. The receptor was derived from a woman younger than 35 with Graves' ophthalmopathy. The CDR3 loop reads CASSRRPVNTGELFF. Written as DNA, the CDR3 is TGTGCCAGCAGTCGTAGGCCCGTGAACACCGGGGAGCTGTTTTTT.